The text below deals with one T cell receptor (beta chain). The data originate from a study of blood T cell repertoires in COVID-19. Background on the study: Acute and convalescent COVID-19 specimens originated in the United States, Italy and Spain. T cells, B-cell-depleted T cells, or PBMCs provided the cDNA or gDNA that served as material.

Per the study methods: Estimation of nucleated cell counts was performed using reference gene primer amplification. Only in-frame clones appear in the TCRdb table, and some are missing; sequencing was by immunoSEQ multiplex PCR. That table gives V, J and clone size, and the DNA gave D and trimming. Of roughly 230,000 clones listed, 88% are singletons. The sequencing input was peripheral blood. The TCR was taken from a man aged 70-80 years with acute or convalescent COVID-19.

CDR3: CASSAGTGMFEQYF. CDR3 sequence (DNA): TGTGCCAGCAGCGCCGGGACAGGGATGTTCGAGCAGTACTTC. The chain has TRBV7-8 and TRBJ2-7; 9 bases are a match to TRBD1. This CDR3 is built from 14 residues. Germline values: CDR1 SGHVS, CDR2 FQNEAQ. Germline trimming cut 5 bases from V and 6 bases from J; bases unmatched to any gene: 8.